The T cell receptor (beta chain) under discussion was sequenced for a study of blood T cell repertoires in COVID-19. Germline loops: CDR1 GTSNPN, CDR2 SVGIG (reference sequence). V lost 0 bases and J lost 0, with 20 bases in between. The CDR3 is made up of 19 amino acids. Sequencing was performed with immunoSEQ multiplex PCR; in TCRdb, only in-frame clones are kept and a portion is missing. Among about 140,000 clones listed, 85% to 90% were seen once. The sequence derives from a woman aged 60-75 years with acute or convalescent COVID-19. The chain recombines TRBV30 with TRBJ2-2, with D possibly being TRBD2 (5 bases). Material for sequencing was peripheral blood. As DNA, the CDR3 is TGTGCCTGGAGTGTAATGCTAGCCGGTCGTTCCGCGAACACCGGGGAGCTGTTTTTT. Translating gives CAWSVMLAGRSANTGELFF.